A single sample is the source of the 28 T cell receptor beta chains below, sequenced in a study of T cell changes during pregnancy in multiple sclerosis. The protocol was immunoSEQ multiplex PCR, while the TCRdb copy is restricted to in-frame clones and leaves out a portion. The sample carries 70,000 to 95,000 clones, 94% recorded once. This material consisted of peripheral blood, taken in the third trimester of pregnancy. Receptors were obtained from a female donor with multiple sclerosis, enrolled in a pregnancy study.

The gene calls are TRBV9 and TRBJ2-3; TRBD2 matches 13 bases. The CDR3 runs 17 residues. V was pared by 2 bases and J by 1 base, with 4 bases of the junction left unmatched. In germline, CDR1 is SGDLS, CDR2 YYNGEE. The chain's CDR3 is CASSVTGTSGGTDTQYF. The CDR3 DNA sequence: TGTGCCAGCAGCGTCACCGGGACTAGCGGGGGCACAGATACGCAGTATTTT.

The rearrangement uses TRBV19 and TRBJ2-6, with no clear D. In germline, CDR1 is LNHDA, CDR2 SQIVND (reference sequence). V gave up 7 bases and J gave up 1 base, with 2 bases separating them. The CDR3 length is 12 residues. CDR3 region: CASTSGANVLTF. Here the CDR3 DNA reads TGTGCCAGTACGTCTGGGGCCAACGTCCTGACTTTC.

V usage is TRBV15 and J usage is TRBJ2-5; D is unclear. V lost 0 bases, J lost 7 bases, and 15 bases lay in between. Germline lookup yields CDR1 LNHNV and CDR2 YYDKDF (reference sequence). CDR3 length: 15 residues. As DNA, the CDR3 is TGTGCCACCAGCAGAGATCTTGGGTCCCCGGGGACCCAGTACTTC. Protein product: CATSRDLGSPGTQYF. Variable domain in full (rest from reference TRBV15 and TRBJ2-5): DAMVIQNPRYQVTQFGKPVTLSCSQTLNHNVMYWYQQKSSQAPKLLFHYYDKDFNNEADTPDNFQSRRPNTSFCFLDIRSPGLGDTAMYLCATSRDLGSPGTQYFGPGTRLLVL.

The rearrangement links TRBV28 to TRBJ2-7; possible D gene TRBD2, 6 bases. This CDR3 region has 16 residues. Germline values: CDR1 MDHEN, CDR2 SYDVKM. V lost 6 bases to trimming and J lost 0 bases, with 18 bases between them. CDR3 nucleotide sequence: TGTGCCAGCAGCTCCACGGACGGGGGATCCTCCTACGAGCAGTACTTC. Residues: CASSSTDGGSSYEQYF.

The V gene is TRBV6-6, the J gene TRBJ2-1; 11 nucleotides align to TRBD1. With 7 bases clipped from V and 3 bases from J, the junction kept 2 bases outside the gene matches. This CDR3 has 14 residues. Looked up from germline, CDR1 is MNHNY and CDR2 is SVGAGI (reference sequence). This CDR3 reads CASMDRGLYNEQFF. The CDR3 DNA reads TGTGCCAGCATGGACAGGGGGCTCTACAATGAGCAGTTCTTC.

V usage is TRBV27 and J usage is TRBJ2-7; D possibly corresponds to TRBD1 (5 bases). V was trimmed by 4 bases and J by 3 bases, leaving 10 bases between them. CDR1 MNHEY and CDR2 SMNVEV come from the germline V gene (reference sequence). The CDR3 extends over 13 amino acids. CDR3 residues: CASSSTDSYEQYF. In DNA form, the CDR3 reads TGTGCCAGCAGTTCTACCGACAGCTACGAGCAGTACTTC.

This clone was observed a handful of times. The rearrangement uses TRBV5-1 and TRBJ2-1, with TRBD2 matching 13 bases. Germline V gives CDR1 SGHRS, CDR2 YFSETQ. The CDR3 runs 15 residues. J lost 9 bases, V lost 4 bases, and 7 bases had no gene match. Written as DNA, the CDR3 is TGCGCCAGCAGCCCAGGACTAGCGGGAGTCCCTGAGCAGTTCTTC. Its protein is CASSPGLAGVPEQFF.

The V and J genes are TRBV7-2 and TRBJ1-2, with D hard to call. V lost 3 bases, J lost 0 bases, and 14 bases lay in between. Germline V CDR1 and CDR2: SGHTA, FQGNSA. The CDR3 has 16 residues. CDR3 sequence: CASSFTLQTPNYGYTF. CDR3 DNA: TGTGCCAGCAGCTTCACTTTACAGACGCCTAACTATGGCTACACCTTC.

The chain links TRBV28 to TRBJ1-1, with 7 bases matching TRBD1. The germline CDR1 and CDR2 sequences are MDHEN and SYDVKM. Trimming took 6 bases from V and 5 from J; bases not matched to a gene: 9. This CDR3 is 14 amino acids long. CDR3 DNA: TGTGCCAGCAGGCTACAGGGGCCGTATACTGAAGCTTTCTTT. This translates into CASRLQGPYTEAFF. The variable domain in full, completed from reference TRBV28 and TRBJ1-1, reads DVKVTQSSRYLVKRTGEKVFLECVQDMDHENMFWYRQDPGLGLRLIYFSYDVKMKEKGDIPEGYSVSREKKERFSLILESASTNQTSMYLCASRLQGPYTEAFFGQGTRLTVV.

The chain combines TRBV4-2 with TRBJ2-1, with 9 positions matching TRBD2. CDR1 LGHNA and CDR2 YNFKEQ come from the germline V gene. After removal of 1 base from V and 3 bases from J, the junction contained 10 bases not matched to a gene. The CDR3 covers 18 residues. The CDR3 DNA reads TGTGCCAGCAGCCAAGTAGGTGCGGGAGGGCCGTACTACAATGAGCAGTTCTTC. Its translation: CASSQVGAGGPYYNEQFF.

The CDR3 nucleotides read TGTGCCAGCAGCCGGAAGACAGACACTGAAGCTTTCTTT. The encoded protein is CASSRKTDTEAFF. The chain recombines TRBV14 with TRBJ1-1; a weak D match, TRBD1 (5 bases). Germline CDR1 SGHDN, CDR2 FVKESK. Trimming removed 4 bases at V and 3 bases at J, with 9 bases between. CDR3 length equals 13 residues.

This clone has a single count. This chain joins TRBV25-1 and TRBJ2-7; 9 nucleotides agree with TRBD1. There are 14 residues in the CDR3. The V gene's germline CDR1 is MGHDK and CDR2 SYGVNS. V lost 4 bases, J lost 3 bases, and 4 bases stayed unmatched. The CDR3 is CASSAGQGHYEQYF. The DNA of the CDR3 is TGTGCCAGCAGTGCGGGACAGGGCCACTACGAGCAGTACTTC.

The chain joins TRBV4-3 to TRBJ1-5, with no clear D. CDR3 length equals 17 residues. The germline V and J ends were trimmed by 0 bases and 4 bases, with 16 bases remaining between them. Per germline, CDR1 LGHNA and CDR2 YSLEER. The CDR3 DNA reads as TGCGCCAGCAGCCAAGAATATTCGGGTCGTGTGAATCAGCCCCAGCATTTT. Translated: CASSQEYSGRVNQPQHF.

The chain couples TRBV2 to TRBJ2-1; 15 bases are a match to TRBD2. CDR3 size: 16 residues. V shed 6 bases, J shed 9 bases, and the junction held 9 bases outside the gene matches. CDR1 and CDR2 from the germline V gene are SNHLY and FYNNEI. CDR3 nucleotides: TGTGCCAGCAGCGGGGGACTAGCGGGAGGAATAGTTGAGCAGTTCTTC. This codes for CASSGGLAGGIVEQFF.

V gene TRBV27 combines with J gene TRBJ1-2; D gene unclear. The CDR3 has 16 amino acids. Germline CDR1 is MNHEY and CDR2 is SMNVEV (reference sequence). Trimming left V 5 bases short and J 2 bases short, with 18 bases between. The CDR3 DNA is TGTGCCAGCAGTCCTAGCCTCCCGACGGGGAACTATGGCTACACCTTC. Its protein product is CASSPSLPTGNYGYTF.

This chain connects TRBV28 to TRBJ2-1, with 7 positions matching TRBD2. Trimming at V came to 2 bases and at J to 7 bases, leaving 11 bases not matched to a gene. CDR1 and CDR2 (germline): MDHEN, SYDVKM. This CDR3 is built from 16 residues. The CDR3 sequence: CASSLPEVGGENEQFF. The CDR3 coding sequence is TGTGCCAGCAGTTTACCGGAGGTGGGAGGGGAAAATGAGCAGTTCTTC.

The CDR3 sequence is CASSPVFNTGELFF. DNA of the CDR3: TGCGCCAGCAGCCCTGTTTTTAATACCGGGGAGCTGTTTTTT. The chain couples TRBV5-1 to TRBJ2-2; D not certain. The CDR3 length is 14 residues. V was shortened by 4 bases and J by 5 bases, with 12 bases between the two germline ends. Germline CDR1 SGHRS, CDR2 YFSETQ.

In its sample, this clone was seen once. J is TRBJ1-1 and V is TRBV5-5; TRBD1 matches 9 bases. The junction had 3 bases not matched to a gene; V was cut back by 3 bases and J by 0 bases. This CDR3 is built from 15 residues. Looked up from germline, CDR1 is SGHKS and CDR2 is YYEKEE (reference sequence). This chain's CDR3 is CASSWGTGMNTEAFF. Here the CDR3 DNA reads TGTGCCAGCAGCTGGGGGACAGGGATGAACACTGAAGCTTTCTTT.

The rearrangement joins TRBV9 to TRBJ2-3, with a possible D match to TRBD2 (5 bases). From germline, CDR1 is SGDLS and CDR2 YYNGEE. CDR3 length: 15 amino acids. Trimming left V 6 bases short and J 2 bases short, with 16 bases between. This CDR3 reads CASTRRVGFTDTQYF. The CDR3 DNA is TGTGCCAGCACTAGGCGGGTGGGATTCACAGATACGCAGTATTTT.

The J gene is TRBJ2-1, the V gene TRBV11-3; 11 nucleotides line up with TRBD2. This CDR3 comprises 16 residues. Germline CDR1 is SGHNT and CDR2 is YENEEA. The V and J ends lost 1 base and 9 bases, in that order; junction bases with no gene match: 8. Here the CDR3 reads CASSLGLLAGGGEQFF. In DNA, the CDR3 is TGTGCCAGCAGCTTAGGGTTGCTAGCGGGAGGCGGTGAGCAGTTCTTC.

V gene TRBV29-1 combines with J gene TRBJ2-7; D might be TRBD1 (5 bases). The CDR3 loop spans 14 amino acids. Trimming cost V 4 bases and J 1 base, with 14 bases left between them. Looked up from germline, CDR1 is SQVTM and CDR2 is ANQGSEA. CDR3 in amino acids: CSVAFQGSSYEQYF. As DNA, the CDR3 is TGCAGCGTTGCTTTTCAGGGCTCATCCTACGAGCAGTACTTC.

The chain joins TRBV7-9 to TRBJ2-5; 7 nucleotides agree with TRBD2. The CDR3 totals 15 residues. With 1 base clipped from V and 5 bases from J, the junction kept 7 bases outside the gene matches. The germline CDR1 and CDR2 sequences are SEHNR and FQNEAQ (reference sequence). In DNA, the CDR3 is TGTGCCAGCAGCTTAGGGGGGGGACTGAGGGAGACCCAGTACTTC. This codes for CASSLGGGLRETQYF.

In DNA form, the CDR3 reads TGCGCCAGCAGCTTGGTATCAGGGGAAGCAGATACGCAGTATTTT. Its translation is CASSLVSGEADTQYF. The rearrangement joins TRBV5-1 to TRBJ2-3; D may be TRBD1 (6 bases). The germline V and J ends were trimmed by 0 bases and 4 bases, with 12 bases remaining between them. In germline, CDR1 is SGHRS, CDR2 YFSETQ. This CDR3 is built from 15 residues. Full variable domain (missing parts from reference TRBV5-1 and TRBJ2-3): KAGVTQTPRYLIKTRGQQVTLSCSPISGHRSVSWYQQTPGQGLQFLFEYFSETQRNKGNFPGRFSGRQFSNSRSEMNVSTLELGDSALYLCASSLVSGEADTQYFGPGTRLTVL.

The chain links TRBV5-1 to TRBJ2-1; 8 bases fit TRBD1. The germline gives CDR1 SGHRS, CDR2 YFSETQ. The CDR3 extends over 16 amino acids. J gave up 0 bases and V 4 bases, and 6 bases lay outside the gene matches. In nucleotides, the CDR3 is TGCGCCAGCAGCACCGGACAGGGAAGCTCCTACAATGAGCAGTTCTTC. Translating gives CASSTGQGSSYNEQFF.

The V call is TRBV19, the J call TRBJ2-7; D unresolved. V lost 3 bases, J lost 1 base, and 7 bases lay in between. The germline CDR1 and CDR2 sequences are LNHDA and SQIVND (reference sequence). CDR3 size: 13 residues. CDR3 sequence reads: CASSMARSYEQYF. DNA of the CDR3: TGTGCCAGTAGTATGGCCAGATCCTACGAGCAGTACTTC.

The chain combines TRBV5-1 with TRBJ1-4; weak D call: TRBD1 (5 bases). Germline lookup yields CDR1 SGHRS and CDR2 YFSETQ. The V and J ends lost 0 bases and 3 bases respectively, with 12 bases between them. The CDR3 loop spans 16 amino acids. CDR3: CASSLEGARSNEKLFF. CDR3 in DNA: TGCGCCAGCAGCTTGGAAGGGGCTCGGTCTAATGAAAAACTGTTTTTT.

V usage is TRBV11-2 and J usage is TRBJ1-1, with unresolved D. V dropped 1 base and J dropped 1 base, with 7 bases sitting between them. The CDR3 consists of 14 residues. Per germline, CDR1 SGHAT and CDR2 FQNNGV. The CDR3 here is CASSLGEKNTEAFF. CDR3 nucleotides: TGTGCCAGCAGCTTAGGTGAGAAGAACACTGAAGCTTTCTTT.

This chain uses TRBV10-3 with TRBJ2-1; 10 nucleotides line up with TRBD2. The CDR3 runs to 14 residues. Per the germline V gene, CDR1 is ENHRY and CDR2 is SYGVKD. The J segment lost 8 bases and the V segment lost 3 bases, leaving 4 bases of the junction unmatched. In DNA, the CDR3 is TGTGCCATCAGTGACCTAGCGGGAGTGGATGAGCAGTTCTTC. Amino acids: CAISDLAGVDEQFF.